What follows is one T cell receptor beta chain and its context. 13 Jbeta primers and 60 Vbeta primers were used for the PCR. The table came from immunoSEQ multiplex PCR; TCRdb's copy has only in-frame clones and leaves some out. In the table there are approximately 300,000 clones, 80% of which are singletons. The sample belongs to a study of cytomegalovirus exposure and HLA in healthy donors. The CDR3 runs 17 residues. The ends lost 0 bases at V and 8 bases at J; junction bases unmatched: 9. CDR1 is LGHNA, CDR2 YNFKEQ, per germline. This sequence joins TRBV4-2 and TRBJ2-2, with 10 bases aligning to TRBD2. The TCR comes from a girl aged 2 to 9 in good health and CMV-seronegative. Material: PBMCs. CDR3 sequence: CASSQDRTSGILGELFF. DNA of the CDR3: TGTGCCAGCAGCCAAGATAGGACTAGCGGAATCCTAGGGGAGCTGTTTTTT.